This T cell receptor (beta chain) is from a study of early T cells in non-severe SARS-CoV-2 infection. Study at large: Unpaired chains resulted from sequencing bulk RNA of unsorted whole blood.

Unique molecular identifiers were added to individual cDNA molecules. One entry per CDR3 protein, called by TCRdb with MiXCR from the 5' RACE reads. The sample lists about 77,000 distinct CDR3 sequences; roughly 9.4% were seen once. CDR3 size: 13 residues. Germline values: CDR1 MGHRA, CDR2 YSYEKL. The V end lost 6 bases, the J end lost 1 base, and 9 bases lay between the germline ends. This sequence joins TRBV4-1 and TRBJ2-5; D remains ambiguous. The sample consisted of whole blood. The receptor comes from an adult who was a healthcare worker with PCR-confirmed SARS-CoV-2 infection or an uninfected control (not recorded which). CDR3 nucleotide sequence: TGCGCCAGCAGTCGTAGCAGCCAAGAGACCCAGTACTTC. Its translation: CASSRSSQETQYF.